The following is a TCR beta chain sequence with its context. Antigen unknown. This sample was taken from a study of T-cell memory formation after mild COVID-19. Points from the study as a whole: Among contracting clones, CD4+ were mainly CM/EM and CD8+ enriched in EMRA. Pre-infection memory showed some responding clones, and this suggested that cross-reactive memory joined. CD4/CD8 balance characterized clones contracting day 15 to 85, and CD4+ skew characterized later expanders.

The V end was cut by 5 bases, the J end by 1 base, with 14 bases between. CDR1 is SGHTA and CDR2 is FQGTGA in the germline V gene. This CDR3 is 15 amino acids long. 5'RACE with constant-segment primers built TCRalpha and TCRbeta cDNA libraries with UMIs. TCRdb re-derived calls from the 5' RACE reads in MiXCR, one entry per CDR3 protein. The repertoire holds hundreds of thousands of distinct CDR3 sequences, with around 21% as singletons. The specimen sequenced was PBMCs or a T cell subset sorted from them (not recorded which). This chain joins TRBV7-3 and TRBJ2-5, with D tentatively TRBD2 (6 bases). The TCR was taken from an adult woman who had mild COVID-19 (a few samples of this study predate the infection). Cell type and time point are not known. The CDR3 DNA reads as TGTGCCAGCAGCCCTGGGGCGGGACTCCAAGAGACCCAGTACTTC. It translates to CASSPGAGLQETQYF.